Detailed here is one T cell receptor beta chain. Its antigen has not been determined. It has no much larger one-base neighbor in the sample; base qualities were not kept. Donors formed part of the validation cohort, which comprised about 120 subjects and was distinct from the first cohort of roughly 600 subjects. The data belong to a study of cytomegalovirus exposure and HLA in healthy donors (dated by TCRdb to the late 2010s). Context from the whole study: The 666 repertoires of the first cohort and the 120 validation repertoires were produced on the same platform, according to a later analysis. The study was designed to test whether signatures of past pathogen exposure could be identified by cataloging public T cell receptors. Along with the roughly 700-subject first cohort, a separate validation cohort of over 90 different subjects was used. The study combined high-throughput TCR immunosequencing, statistical association of individual TCRs with disease status, and machine learning to predict cytomegalovirus infection status. Study-wide conclusions, independent of this receptor: In a later analysis, TCRs clustered in the first cohort were found to also tend to co-occur in the 130 or so validation repertoires, with approximately 95% of cluster scores above 0. The authors suggested that the approach could potentially be generalized to other disease states and immunological phenotypes. Three of the identified cytomegalovirus-associated TCR beta chains were confirmed in vitro to be specific for cytomegalovirus antigens. The validation cohort had no HLA typing available for a later analysis, so co-occurrence within that cohort was assessed over all 120 repertoires. In both the original and validation cohorts, the classifier was reported to diagnose cytomegalovirus status with high specificity and sensitivity. Most TCR sequences were seen in very few donors, while some public TCRs were found in many individuals. A total of 150 or so TCR beta chains were listed by the study as associated with cytomegalovirus.

Library preparation employed the immunoSEQ multiplex PCR assay. In the authors' own workflow: To diagnose cytomegalovirus status from the catalog of TCR beta chain sequences, a statistical classification framework was built. TCRdb retrieved this table from immuneACCESS and kept in-frame rearrangements only. Not all clones are present; in checked studies, unresolved V genes account for under half, and no reason is known for the remainder. V and J calls and clone size follow that table, whereas D and trimming were derived from the DNA. Recorded for this sample are more than 250,000 clones; 86% of them occurred a single time. The ten largest clonotypes hold around 0.8% of the sample. CDR1 and CDR2, per the germline V gene, are SGHTA and FQGTGA. V lost 5 bases and J lost 6 bases, and the count of bases not matched to a germline gene is 6. Spanning cysteine to phenylalanine, the CDR3 consists of 15 amino acids. The read is trimmed to its CDR3 DNA, 45 bases read in frame from base 1.

The material sequenced was PBMCs. This receptor was identified in a woman aged 18-29 years in good health and CMV-seronegative. The chain links TRBV7-3 with TRBJ2-1; 11 of the junction bases match TRBD2. CDR3 sequence: CASSPGLAGRNEQFF. The sequenced DNA is TGTGCCAGCAGCCCCGGACTAGCGGGCCGCAATGAGCAGTTCTTC.